These 19 T cell receptor beta chains were sequenced from one sample in a study of cytomegalovirus exposure and HLA in healthy donors. The PCR ran on 60 Vbeta and 13 Jbeta primers. Profiled with immunoSEQ multiplex PCR; TCRdb holds only in-frame clones, not every one. The sample has around 130,000 clones, 80% seen once. The sequenced sample consisted of PBMCs. The receptors stem from a young man in good health and CMV-seronegative.

The chain is built from TRBV18 and TRBJ1-6; TRBD1 matches 9 bases. The junction had 2 bases not matched to a gene; V was cut back by 3 bases and J by 8 bases. CDR3 size: 14 residues. Germline-derived CDR1 and CDR2 are KGHSH and LQKENI. CDR3 DNA: TGTGCCAGCTCACCTACAGGGGGCGATTCACCCCTCCACTTT. This gives the protein CASSPTGGDSPLHF.

The V gene is TRBV11-2, the J gene TRBJ2-2; 12 bases line up with TRBD2. There are 19 residues in the CDR3. Trimming took 4 bases from V and 1 from J; bases not matched to a gene: 10. Germline CDR1 and CDR2: SGHAT and FQNNGV. CDR3 amino acids: CASSSLRRTSGVNTGELFF. CDR3 bases: TGTGCCAGCAGCTCCCTGAGACGGACTAGCGGGGTGAACACCGGGGAGCTGTTTTTT.

The V and J genes are TRBV5-1 and TRBJ2-7, with 8 positions matching TRBD1. Germline CDR1 reads SGHRS; CDR2 reads YFSETQ. J lost 6 bases, V lost 3 bases, and 5 bases had no gene match. This CDR3 region has 13 residues. The CDR3 DNA reads as TGCGCCAGCAGCTCCGGACAGGGCGCCGAGCAGTACTTC. This encodes CASSSGQGAEQYF.

This rearrangement joins TRBV6-6 to TRBJ2-7; D is perhaps TRBD1 (6 bases). This CDR3 contains 15 residues. Germline values: CDR1 MNHNY, CDR2 SVGAGI (reference sequence). The V end was cut by 5 bases, the J end by 5 bases, with 19 bases between. CDR3 in DNA: TGTGCCAGCAGTGACGACCGCTGGACAGCCGACGAGCAGTACTTC. Residues: CASSDDRWTADEQYF.

This clone was counted between two and nine times. This chain links TRBV6-6 with TRBJ2-1; the D gene is possibly TRBD2 (5 bases). The CDR3 is 14 amino acids. Germline CDR1 reads MNHNY; CDR2 reads SVGAGI (reference sequence). V lost 5 bases and J lost 15, with 23 bases in between. This CDR3 reads CASSQLGLAGWPFF. The CDR3 region has the DNA TGTGCCAGCAGTCAGCTCGGACTCGCCGGATGGCCGTTCTTC.

V is TRBV2 and J is TRBJ1-4; D is unresolved. The V end lost 5 bases, the J end lost 0 bases, and 13 bases lay between the germline ends. The CDR3 is 16 residues long. Germline loops: CDR1 SNHLY, CDR2 FYNNEI. CDR3 protein: CASSPPPGTTNEKLFF. In DNA form, the CDR3 reads TGTGCCAGCAGTCCGCCTCCAGGAACAACTAATGAAAAACTGTTTTTT.

The genes are TRBV6-5 and TRBJ2-7, with 7 bases lining up with TRBD2. Trimming at V came to 2 bases and at J to 6 bases, leaving 4 bases not matched to a gene. The CDR3 totals 13 residues. Germline V gene data show CDR1 as MNHEY and CDR2 as SVGAGI. CDR3 amino acids: CASSYMRETEQYF. The CDR3 DNA reads TGTGCCAGCAGTTACATGCGGGAGACCGAGCAGTACTTC.

The chain carries TRBV4-1 and TRBJ1-1; D is unclear. Germline V lookup: CDR1 MGHRA, CDR2 YSYEKL. Trimming cost V 0 bases and J 8 bases, with 22 bases left between them. This CDR3 region has 17 residues. CDR3 amino acids: CASSQETLEVTVSEAFF. The CDR3 region has the DNA TGCGCCAGCAGCCAAGAAACCTTGGAGGTCACAGTGTCAGAAGCTTTCTTT.

This chain's CDR3 is CASSRQQGRASEAFF. The DNA of the CDR3 is TGTGCCAGCAGTCGACAACAGGGACGTGCTTCTGAAGCTTTCTTT. This chain uses TRBV6-5 with TRBJ1-1; tentatively, D is TRBD1 (6 bases). Germline-derived CDR1 and CDR2 are MNHEY and SVGAGI. The CDR3 runs to 15 residues. The ends were cut back, 5 bases at V and 6 bases at J, with 19 bases in the middle.

The gene calls are TRBV4-1 and TRBJ1-5; D ambiguous. With 2 bases removed from V and 5 bases from J, the gap between germline ends came to 19 bases. The germline gives CDR1 MGHRA, CDR2 YSYEKL. The CDR3 is made up of 17 amino acids. The CDR3 is CASSQSGLPGGYQPQHF. The CDR3 nucleotides are TGCGCCAGCAGCCAATCCGGACTCCCCGGTGGGTATCAGCCCCAGCATTTT.

The V and J genes are TRBV7-8 and TRBJ1-2; no firm D call. V was cut by 4 bases and J by 2 bases, with 14 bases left in between. The CDR3 has 15 residues. Germline values: CDR1 SGHVS, CDR2 FQNEAQ. The CDR3 sequence is CASSYDRDGNYGYTF. CDR3 sequence (DNA): TGTGCCAGCAGCTACGACCGCGACGGGAACTATGGCTACACCTTC.

V is TRBV28 and J is TRBJ2-5, with 12 positions matching TRBD2. The end of the DNA aligns better with TRBJ2-7, so the J call may be wrong. Germline assignment: CDR1 MDHEN and CDR2 SYDVKM. The CDR3 spans 16 residues. In DNA, the CDR3 is TGTGCCAGCAGCTGTCGACTAGCGGGAGAGACCTACGAGCAGTACTTC. Translating gives CASSCRLAGETYEQYF.

This chain links TRBV30 with TRBJ2-7, with D possibly TRBD2 on 6 matching bases. Germline values: CDR1 GTSNPN, CDR2 SVGIG (reference sequence). V was clipped by 0 bases and J by 2 bases, with 11 bases between them. This CDR3 is 14 amino acids long. The chain's CDR3 is CAWSVGGNPYEQYF. Here the CDR3 DNA reads TGTGCCTGGAGTGTAGGCGGGAATCCCTACGAGCAGTACTTC.

The V call is TRBV18, the J call TRBJ1-3; 10 bases are a match to TRBD1. CDR1 and CDR2 from the germline V gene are KGHSH and LQKENI. The J segment lost 3 bases and the V segment lost 6 bases, leaving 5 bases of the junction unmatched. This CDR3 contains 15 residues. In DNA, the CDR3 is TGTGCCAGCTCCAGAGGGACAGGGGTTGGAAACACCATATATTTT. The encoded protein is CASSRGTGVGNTIYF.

The gene calls are TRBV4-1 and TRBJ2-1; D possibly corresponds to TRBD2 (6 bases). Looked up from germline, CDR1 is MGHRA and CDR2 is YSYEKL. The CDR3 contains 16 residues. V was pared by 4 bases and J by 4 bases, with 17 bases between. CDR3 in amino acids: CASSPQAGTIYNEQFF. The CDR3 nucleotides are TGCGCCAGCAGCCCTCAAGCGGGCACTATATACAATGAGCAGTTCTTC.

The V gene is TRBV5-4, the J gene TRBJ2-1; 7 bases map to TRBD1. Looked up from germline, CDR1 is SGHNT and CDR2 is YYREEE (reference sequence). With V trimmed by 3 bases and J by 10 bases, 4 bases remained unmatched. This CDR3 has 12 residues. CDR3 protein: CASSSGGSEQFF. The CDR3 nucleotides read TGTGCCAGCAGCTCAGGGGGTAGCGAGCAGTTCTTC.

The sample holds a few counts of this clone. J is TRBJ1-3 and V is TRBV13, with no clear D. V was shortened by 5 bases and J by 4 bases, with 12 bases between the two germline ends. The CDR3 sequence is 14 residues long. Germline V CDR1 and CDR2: PRHDT, FYEKMQ (reference sequence). The CDR3 loop reads CASSDWIQGNTIYF. The CDR3 bases are TGTGCCAGCAGCGACTGGATACAAGGAAACACCATATATTTT.

To note about this clone: At one of its ends the junction is not consistent with the germline gene, which may arise from a read error. This rearrangement joins TRBV9 to TRBJ1-2; the D gene is possibly TRBD1 (6 bases). The CDR3 is 13 amino acids. The germline CDR1 and CDR2 sequences are SGDLS and YYNGEE. The CDR3 nucleotides are TGTGCCAGCAGCGTAGGACAGGAGGATGGCTACCCCTTC. This codes for CASSVGQEDGYPF. The entire variable domain, with the rest obtained from reference TRBV9 and TRBJ1-2, is as follows: DSGVTQTPKHLITATGQRVTLRCSPRSGDLSVYWYQQSLDQGLQFLIQYYNGEERAKGNILERFSAQQFPDLHSELNLSSLELGDSALYFCASSVGQEDGYPFGSGTRLTVV.

The chain carries TRBV28 and TRBJ2-1; weak D call: TRBD1 (6 bases). Looked up from germline, CDR1 is MDHEN and CDR2 is SYDVKM. CDR3 length: 15 residues. Trimming removed 4 bases at V and 10 bases at J, with 20 bases between. The CDR3 bases are TGTGCCAGCAGTTCCGCAGGGGTGGCGAGGCAAGAGCAGTTCTTC. It translates to CASSSAGVARQEQFF.